This T cell receptor beta chain is from a study of T cell responses to AZD1222 COVID-19 vaccine. Study-wide findings and caveats: Just six people given AZD1222 tested seropositive at baseline. Donors skewed white British and female; clonal diversity was possibly underestimated.

TCRdb's copy holds only in-frame clones and misses some; the assay was immunoSEQ multiplex PCR. The sample carries roughly 150,000 clones, 90% recorded once. Germline values: CDR1 LNHDA, CDR2 SQIVND (reference sequence). The CDR3 extends over 17 amino acids. V shed 2 bases and J 0 bases; nucleotides not matched to a gene: 5. To note about this clone: What it recognizes is unknown.

Analyses pooled second doses at about 4 or about 12 weeks. The clonotype originates from an adult who received the AZD1222 COVID-19 vaccine. This specimen was peripheral blood, taken 28 days after the second AZD1222 dose. The chain links TRBV19 to TRBJ1-3; the match to TRBD1 covers 9 bases. CDR3 region: CASSITGTGFSGNTIYF. The CDR3 DNA reads TGTGCCAGTAGTATAACCGGGACAGGGTTCTCTGGAAACACCATATATTTT.